A selection of T cell receptor beta chains follows, all from one sample in a study of tumor-infiltrating lymphocytes in primary liver carcinoma. TCRdb called the multiplex PCR reads again in MiXCR, with one record for every CDR3 protein. The table has fewer than 350,000 distinct CDR3 sequences, 65% seen once. The sample consisted of peripheral blood. The receptors were gathered from a man aged 40-55 years with primary liver carcinoma and hepatitis B virus infection. Each CDR3 is given with its conserved first and last residue. D genes are given only for firm matches. Size is omitted from some rows. Given values are once, few, many or a class for expanded clones.

TRBJ2-2,TRBV29-1,once,TRBD2,TGTAGCGTGCGACTAGCGGCCAACACCCGGGAGCTGTTTTTT,CSVRLAANTRELFF
TRBJ1-2,TRBV29-1,many,TRBD1,TGCAGCGTTGGAGAGGGGGCAGAGGGCTACACCTTC,CSVGEGAEGYTF
TRBJ1-1,TRBV10-3,many,-,TGTGCCATCAGTGAGCTCCTTATGAACACTGAAGCTTTCTTT,CAISELLMNTEAFF
TRBJ2-2,TRBV6-2/TRBV6-3,few,TRBD1,TGTGCCAGCAGTAACCATTTACAGGGGGCGAACTCCGGAGAGCTGTTTTTT,CASSNHLQGANSGELFF
TRBJ1-2,TRBV12-3/TRBV12-4,-,-,TGTGCGACCCCGGGCGGGGGTCGCTATGGCCACACCTTC,CATPGGGRYGHTF
TRBJ2-1,TRBV6-2/TRBV6-3,-,TRBD2,TGTGCCAGGAGCGGGACCGATGAGGAGCAGCTCTTC,CARSGTDEEQLF
TRBJ1-1,TRBV28,-,-,TGTGCCAGCAGTTTACTAGGGAACACTGAAGTTTTCTTT,CASSLLGNTEVFF
TRBJ2-7,TRBV10-3,once,-,TGTGCCATCAGTGAAGGCATGGACTTGTCCTTGAACGAGCAGTACTTC,CAISEGMDLSLNEQYF
TRBJ2-4,TRBV6-6,-,TRBD1,TGTGCCGGCAATACGGGGACAGGGGGAAATGAGTACTTC,CAGNTGTGGNEYF
TRBJ2-5,TRBV28,-,TRBD1,TGTGCCAGCAGCTCGATAACAGGGGGCGTAGGGAAGACCCAGTACTTC,CASSSITGGVGKTQYF
TRBJ2-2,TRBV4-2,-,TRBD1,TGTGCCAGCACCCGATATGGACAGGGCGCGAACACTGGGGAGCTGTTTTTT,CASTRYGQGANTGELFF
TRBJ2-7,TRBV4-3,-,-,TGCGCCAGCAGCCGAGTAGCGGGGACAGTATCCCACGAGCAGTACTTC,CASSRVAGTVSHEQYF
TRBJ2-5,TRBV7-9,-,-,TGTGCCAGCAGCCAGAGGCAGGGTGTGCCCCAGGAGACCCAGTACTTC,CASSQRQGVPQETQYF
TRBJ2-1,TRBV29-1,many,TRBD2,TGCAGCATCCGGGACTACCTCCTCTCCTACAATGAGCAGTTCTTC,CSIRDYLLSYNEQFF
TRBJ2-5,TRBV4-2,once,TRBD2,TGTGTCAGCAACAGACTAGCGGGAGTGGTGGAGACCCAGTACTTC,CVSNRLAGVVETQYF
TRBJ2-2,TRBV11-2,-,-,TGTGCCAGCAGCCCCCGGACAGCCAACACCAGGGAACTGTTTTTT,CASSPRTANTRELFF
TRBJ2-3,TRBV11-1,-,TRBD2,TGTGCCAGAAACTTCGGACTAGCGGCGGGCACAGATACGCAGTATTTT,CARNFGLAAGTDTQYF
TRBJ2-3,TRBV6-6,-,TRBD2,TGTGCCAGCAGTCTCCTTGGTGGGTGGGGGGGACGAGATACGCAGTATTTT,CASSLLGGWGGRDTQYF
TRBJ1-1,TRBV29-1,-,-,TGCAGCGTTGAAGGTCCGCTTAGGGGAACTTATGAAGCTCTCTTT,CSVEGPLRGTYEALF
TRBJ2-1,TRBV6-2/TRBV6-3,-,TRBD2,TGTGTCAGCAGTTACTCCTTTAGCGGGAGTTTCGAAGAGCAGTTCTTC,CVSSYSFSGSFEEQFF
TRBJ2-1,TRBV28,-,TRBD2,TGTGCCAGCAGTCTATCGGCCGGGAGGGTCGCCTACAATGAGCAGTTCTTC,CASSLSAGRVAYNEQFF
TRBJ2-2,TRBV6-1,-,-,TGTGCCTCCAGGGAGAAGACCGGGGAGTTGTTTTTT,CASREKTGELFF
TRBJ2-7,TRBV29-1,-,TRBD1,TGCAGCGTTGAGGTGGTGACAGGGGTCCTCTCCTACGAGCAGTATTTC,CSVEVVTGVLSYEQYF
TRBJ2-2,TRBV11-2,-,-,TGTGCCAGCAGCCAAGGTGTGGCCGGGGAGCTGTTTTTT,CASSQGVAGELFF
TRBJ1-5,TRBV6-6,-,-,TGTGTCAGCCCTATCCTTCAGGGCCAGGGGAAGTGGCAGCCCCAGCATTTT,CVSPILQGQGKWQPQHF